A selection of T cell receptor beta chains follows, all from one sample in a study of cytomegalovirus exposure and HLA in healthy donors. Clones were sequenced by immunoSEQ multiplex PCR, and TCRdb holds only the in-frame ones, with some missing. The sample has around 130,000 clones, about 84% seen once; the top ten hold roughly 2%. The sample consisted of PBMCs. The origin of the receptors is a woman in her twenties or thirties in good health and CMV-seronegative. CDR3s include the opening cysteine and the closing phenylalanine or tryptophan. A D gene is named only where the DNA matches it firmly. Size is stated for part of the rows, as once, few or many counts, or as a class when the clone is expanded.

clone_size,j_call,cdr3_length,v_call,d_call,cdr3_aa,cdr3_nt
-,TRBJ2-1,15,TRBV10-1,-,CASRSSGGPTIEQFF,TGCGCCAGCAGGTCCAGCGGAGGTCCGACAATAGAGCAGTTCTTC
-,TRBJ1-4,17,TRBV5-4,-,CASSWGGSSATNEKLFF,TGTGCCAGCAGCTGGGGGGGCAGCAGCGCAACTAATGAAAAACTGTTTTTT
-,TRBJ2-1,15,TRBV6-5,-,CASSYSRAAYNEQFF,TGTGCCAGCAGTTACTCGAGGGCAGCTTACAATGAGCAGTTCTTC
-,TRBJ1-4,13,TRBV2,TRBD1,CASTRTGREKLFF,TGTGCCAGCACCAGGACAGGGCGGGAAAAACTGTTTTTT
-,TRBJ1-1,13,TRBV29-1,TRBD1,CSVATGANTEAFF,TGCAGCGTCGCGACAGGGGCAAACACTGAAGCTTTCTTT
-,TRBJ2-1,16,TRBV4-2,TRBD2,CASSQVGGGPRNEQFF,TGTGCCAGCAGCCAAGTTGGGGGGGGTCCTCGGAATGAACAGTTCTTC
-,TRBJ2-5,17,TRBV5-4,TRBD2,CASSAGLAGGFQETQYF,TGTGCCAGCAGCGCGGGACTAGCGGGGGGTTTCCAAGAGACCCAGTACTTC
-,TRBJ1-5,12,TRBV28,-,CASTSSNQPQHF,TGTGCCAGTACATCTAGCAATCAGCCCCAGCATTTT
once,TRBJ1-1,11,TRBV5-4,-,CASSSGGEAFF,TGTGCCAGCAGCTCCGGAGGGGAAGCTTTCTTT
-,TRBJ2-5,15,TRBV5-8,TRBD2,CASGTLAGYQETQYF,TGTGCCAGCGGAACCCTAGCGGGGTACCAAGAGACCCAGTACTTC
-,TRBJ2-3,14,TRBV7-2,TRBD2,CASSTRREVSTQYF,TGTGCCAGCAGCACCCGCCGGGAGGTCAGTACGCAGTATTTT
-,TRBJ1-1,13,TRBV19,-,CASIPTWGAEAFF,TGTGCCAGTATCCCCACATGGGGGGCTGAAGCTTTCTTT
-,TRBJ2-1,15,TRBV19,TRBD2,CASSILAGGRNEQFF,TGTGCCAGTAGTATACTAGCGGGGGGACGTAATGAGCAGTTCTTC
-,TRBJ1-4,14,TRBV19,-,CAYGGGRRREKLFF,TGTGCCTATGGAGGAGGGAGGAGAAGGGAAAAACTGTTTTTT
-,TRBJ2-3,17,TRBV5-1,TRBD2,CASRGRGDLQLRDTQYF,TGCGCCAGCAGAGGACGGGGGGATTTACAGTTACGAGATACGCAGTATTTT
-,TRBJ2-7,14,TRBV30,-,CAWSGTASSYEQYF,TGTGCCTGGAGTGGGACAGCAAGCTCCTACGAGCAGTACTTC
-,TRBJ2-3,18,TRBV4-3,TRBD2,CASSQDRLAGGRGDTQYF,TGCGCCAGCAGCCAAGATCGGTTAGCGGGGGGCAGGGGAGATACGCAGTATTTT
-,TRBJ2-7,17,TRBV4-3,TRBD2,CASSHSSSGEFSYEQYF,TGCGCCAGCAGCCACTCATCAAGCGGGGAATTCTCCTACGAGCAGTACTTC
once,TRBJ1-3,15,TRBV4-1,-,CASSLSGVSGNTIYF,TGCGCCAGCAGCCTTTCCGGGGTTTCTGGAAACACCATATATTTT
-,TRBJ1-3,14,TRBV5-1,TRBD1,CASGQGAPGNTIYF,TGCGCCAGCGGCCAGGGGGCACCTGGAAACACCATATATTTT
-,TRBJ2-3,17,TRBV5-1,-,CASSLGASEFSADTQYF,TGCGCCAGCAGCTTGGGAGCATCGGAATTTAGCGCAGATACGCAGTATTTT